The present TCR beta chain was sequenced within a study of neurological immune-mediated disorders. CDR1 is LNHNV, CDR2 YYDKDF, per germline (reference sequence). With V trimmed by 6 bases and J by 4 bases, 4 bases remained unmatched. The CDR3 is made up of 15 amino acids. Within the sample, this clonotype is medium-sized. Time point described: longitudinal time-point 1 (baseline). TCRdb re-analysed the 5' RACE reads in MiXCR, keeping a single row per CDR3 protein. The sample gives some 37,000 distinct CDR3 sequences, roughly 3.1% of which show up once; around 7.7% is in the top ten. Source material: PBMCs. This TCR was sampled from a woman aged 60 to 75 with multiple sclerosis. The rearrangement uses TRBV15 and TRBJ2-2, with 11 bases identical to TRBD2. The CDR3 bases are TGTGCCACCAGACTAGCGGGGGACCGCACCGGGGAGCTGTTTTTT. Its protein is CATRLAGDRTGELFF.